The clone carrying this T cell receptor beta chain was detected many times. Its antigen is not identified. This specimen belongs to a study of T cells in Graves' hyperthyroidism and ophthalmopathy. The study's findings and limits: Blood shared most expanded thyroid clonotypes above 0.001. The authors' 13 V-J model separated ophthalmopathy from stable hyperthyroidism.

Template material for amplifying TCR beta CDR3 regions consisted of RNA transcripts. The HTBI primer set drove a first-round RT-PCR of the TCR CDR3. One entry per CDR3 protein results from TCRdb running MiXCR on the multiplex PCR reads. The sample shows 650,000 to 750,000 distinct CDR3 sequences, 14% of them seen only once. Hyperthyroidism, newly diagnosed and lasting under 2 months, affected patients aged 18 to 65. The authors obtained PBMCs from roughly 10 ml of fresh peripheral blood. CDR3 length: 15 residues. V lost 5 bases, J lost 8 bases, and 8 bases stayed unmatched. CDR1 is SGHTA, CDR2 FQGNSA, per germline.

Sequencing used blood. The gene calls are TRBV7-2 and TRBJ2-1; 11 positions agree with TRBD2. This clonotype was sampled from a woman in her late teens or twenties with Graves' hyperthyroidism. This CDR3 is CASSLSGRARDEQFF. CDR3 DNA sequence: TGTGCCAGCAGCCTTAGCGGGAGGGCCAGAGATGAGCAGTTCTTC.